What follows are 9 T cell receptor beta chains derived from one specimen sequenced in a study of T cells in Graves' hyperthyroidism and ophthalmopathy. TCR beta CDR3 region amplification was performed from RNA transcripts. HTBI primers were used for first-round RT-PCR of the TCR CDR3. In TCRdb, the multiplex PCR reads were re-called with MiXCR into one record per CDR3 protein. The sample includes 500,000 or so distinct CDR3 sequences, about a sixth of them seen just once. Sequenced material: blood. Receptors were obtained from a woman younger than 30 with Graves' ophthalmopathy.

This clonotype was counted between two and nine times. The chain carries TRBV15 and TRBJ2-7; D is unclear. V was clipped by 5 bases and J by 2 bases, with 13 bases between them. Germline lookup yields CDR1 LNHNV and CDR2 YYDKDF (reference sequence). The length of the CDR3 is 14 residues. The CDR3 is CATSVPGSTYEQYF. The CDR3 bases are TGTGCCACCAGCGTACCGGGTTCTACCTACGAGCAGTACTTC.

V and J are TRBV20-1 and TRBJ2-7; 9 bases agree with TRBD1. CDR1 is DFQATT, CDR2 SNEGSKA, per germline (reference sequence). Germline trimming cut 1 base from V and 1 base from J; bases unmatched to any gene: 8. CDR3 size: 16 residues. CDR3 amino acids: CSARVGTGTTSYEQYF. The CDR3 nucleotides read TGCAGTGCTAGAGTGGGGACAGGGACCACGTCCTACGAGCAGTACTTC.

A few counts support this clonotype. V gene TRBV15 combines with J gene TRBJ1-2; tentatively, D is TRBD1 (5 bases). The CDR3 extends over 16 amino acids. V was shortened by 0 bases and J by 3 bases, with 14 bases between the two germline ends. Germline assignment: CDR1 LNHNV and CDR2 YYDKDF (reference sequence). CDR3 amino acids: CATSRDLPGVDYGYTF. Written as DNA, the CDR3 is TGTGCCACCAGCAGAGATCTTCCGGGGGTGGACTATGGCTACACCTTC.

This clonotype showed up many times. The chain employs TRBV3-1 and TRBJ1-4; 8 bases line up with TRBD1. The CDR3 has 16 amino acids. The V and J ends lost 6 bases and 5 bases, in that order; junction bases with no gene match: 11. Germline lookup yields CDR1 LGHDT and CDR2 YNNKEL (reference sequence). In DNA form, the CDR3 reads TGTGCCAGCAGGCACGAGACAGGGGACCGGAATGAAAAACTGTTTTTT. It specifies CASRHETGDRNEKLFF.

This sequence joins TRBV20-1 and TRBJ1-5; unclear D gene. The V end was cut by 6 bases, the J end by 0 bases, with 21 bases between. The CDR3 extends over 17 amino acids. CDR1 and CDR2 (germline): DFQATT, SNEGSKA (reference sequence). For the CDR3, the DNA is TGCAGTGCACCACCAACCACCGTCCGGGGTAGCAATCAGCCCCAGCATTTT. Its translation: CSAPPTTVRGSNQPQHF.

This clonotype appeared many times. The chain couples TRBV6-1 to TRBJ2-1; D remains ambiguous. CDR3 size: 16 residues. Per germline, CDR1 MNHNS and CDR2 SASEGT. Trimming took off 6 bases at V and 2 bases at J, with 17 bases between the two ends. CDR3 amino acids: CASSGSNLPTYNEQFF. In DNA form, the CDR3 reads TGTGCCAGCAGCGGTTCAAATTTACCCACCTACAATGAGCAGTTCTTC.

A few counts support this clonotype. J is TRBJ1-2 and V is TRBV7-6, with 10 bases identical to TRBD1. This CDR3 contains 14 residues. V shed 4 bases, J shed 6 bases, and the junction held 5 bases outside the gene matches. Germline V gene lookup returns CDR1 SGHVS and CDR2 FNYEAQ. This CDR3 is CASSSGTGVDGYTF. CDR3 DNA sequence: TGTGCCAGCAGCTCTGGGACAGGGGTGGATGGCTACACCTTC.

This clonotype was seen at least ten times. The chain employs TRBV28 and TRBJ2-7; 7 bases match TRBD1. CDR1 is MDHEN and CDR2 is SYDVKM in the germline V gene. The CDR3 is 14 residues long. With 1 base clipped from V and 7 bases from J, the junction kept 7 bases outside the gene matches. The CDR3: CASSLYEGAREQYF. The CDR3 nucleotides read TGTGCCAGCAGTTTATATGAGGGGGCGCGGGAGCAGTACTTC.

This clonotype was observed many times. The chain has TRBV6-1 and TRBJ2-7, with TRBD1 identical over 9 bases. The length of the CDR3 is 14 residues. V lost 4 bases, J lost 1 base, and 2 bases stayed unmatched. The V gene's germline CDR1 is MNHNS and CDR2 SASEGT. This CDR3 is CASSAGTGSYEQYF. The DNA for the CDR3 is TGTGCCAGCAGTGCCGGGACAGGGTCCTACGAGCAGTACTTC.